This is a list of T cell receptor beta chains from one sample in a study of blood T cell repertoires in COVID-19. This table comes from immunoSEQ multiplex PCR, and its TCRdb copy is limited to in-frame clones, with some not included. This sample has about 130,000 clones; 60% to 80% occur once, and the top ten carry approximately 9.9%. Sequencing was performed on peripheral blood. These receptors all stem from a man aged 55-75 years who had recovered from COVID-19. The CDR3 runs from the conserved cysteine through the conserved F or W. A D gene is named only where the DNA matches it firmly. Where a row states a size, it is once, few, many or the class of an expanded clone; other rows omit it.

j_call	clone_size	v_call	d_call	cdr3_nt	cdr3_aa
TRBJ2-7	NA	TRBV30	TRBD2	TGTGCCTGGTCCCACTGGCGGGGGGGCCCCTACGAGCAGTACTTC	CAWSHWRGGPYEQYF
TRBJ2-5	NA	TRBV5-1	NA	TGCGCCAGCAGCTTGTCGGGGGGCACTACGGAGACCCAGTACTTC	CASSLSGGTTETQYF
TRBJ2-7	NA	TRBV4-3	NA	TGCGCCAGCAGCCAAGACAGGTCTCTGGATGAGCAGTACTTC	CASSQDRSLDEQYF
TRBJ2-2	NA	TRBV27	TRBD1	TGTGCCAGCAGTCCCGGGACAGGGCTTACGATGGGGGAGCTGTTTTTT	CASSPGTGLTMGELFF
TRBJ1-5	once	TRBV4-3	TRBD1	TGCGCCAGCAGCCAAGATTGGACAGGGCGCCAGCCCCAGCATTTT	CASSQDWTGRQPQHF
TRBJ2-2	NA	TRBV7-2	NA	TGTGCCAGCAGATCTCCAGGGGTGTCCGGGGAGCTGTTTTTT	CASRSPGVSGELFF
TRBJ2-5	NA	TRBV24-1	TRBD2	TGTGCCACCAGTGATTCCAGCGGGAGAGAGACCCAGTACTTC	CATSDSSGRETQYF
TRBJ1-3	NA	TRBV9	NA	TGTGCCAGCAGCGTAGCCGAGACAGTAGGAAACACCATATATTTT	CASSVAETVGNTIYF
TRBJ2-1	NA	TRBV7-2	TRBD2	TGTGCCAGCAGCCGGACTAGCGGACCCCTCAATGAGCAGTTCTTC	CASSRTSGPLNEQFF
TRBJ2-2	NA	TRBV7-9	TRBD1	TGTGCCAGCAGCTTTGGAGGGGACAGGGGGGACACCGGGGAGCTGTTTTTT	CASSFGGDRGDTGELFF
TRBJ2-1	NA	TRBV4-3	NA	TGCGCCAGCATCCCCCGCAGGGACTTAAGCCACAATGAGCAGTTCTTC	CASIPRRDLSHNEQFF
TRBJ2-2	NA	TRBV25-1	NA	TGTGCCAGCAGTGAGCCAGGGGCGAACACCGGGGAGCTGTTTTTT	CASSEPGANTGELFF
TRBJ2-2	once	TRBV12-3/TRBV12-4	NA	TGTGCCAGCAGGCAGCGGGCCACCGGGGAGCTGTTTTTT	CASRQRATGELFF
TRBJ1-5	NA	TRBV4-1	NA	TGCGCCAGCAGCCAAGAGAACAGGGCGGGTCAGCCCCAGCATTTT	CASSQENRAGQPQHF
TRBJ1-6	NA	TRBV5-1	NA	TGCGCCAGCAGCTTGGAAACACAGGCCGCCCTCCACTTT	CASSLETQAALHF
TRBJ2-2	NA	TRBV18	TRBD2	TGTGCCAGCGCCACTAGCGGGAGAGGGGAGCTGTTTTTT	CASATSGRGELFF
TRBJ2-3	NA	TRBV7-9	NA	TGTGCCTCCCGGGAGCTCGAAGATACGCAGTATTTT	CASRELEDTQYF
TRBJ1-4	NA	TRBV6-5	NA	TGTGCCAGCAAACCCGGGCCCCCCGGGGAGGAAAAACTGTTTTTT	CASKPGPPGEEKLFF
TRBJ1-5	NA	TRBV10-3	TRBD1	TGTGCCACTCGACAGGGTAATCAGCCCCAGCATTTT	CATRQGNQPQHF
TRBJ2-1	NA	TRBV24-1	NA	TGTGCCACCAGTGATTCCTGGGGGCCATCCGATGAGCAGTTCTTC	CATSDSWGPSDEQFF
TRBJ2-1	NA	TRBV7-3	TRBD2	TGTGCCAGCAGCTTAAAACTAGCGGATCCCAGTGAGCAGTTCTTC	CASSLKLADPSEQFF
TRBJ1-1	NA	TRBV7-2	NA	TGTGCCAGCAGCTTAGTGGGGGGATCCCGTGAAGCTTTCTTT	CASSLVGGSREAFF
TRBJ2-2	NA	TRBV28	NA	TGTGCCAGCAGTCCAACCAGGGGCGGGGAGCTGTTTTTT	CASSPTRGGELFF
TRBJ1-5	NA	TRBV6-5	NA	TGTGCCAGTGGACATAGCAATCAGCCCCAGCATTTT	CASGHSNQPQHF
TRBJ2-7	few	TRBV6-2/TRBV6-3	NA	TGTGCCAGCAGTTTAACATTCTACGAGCAGTACTTC	CASSLTFYEQYF
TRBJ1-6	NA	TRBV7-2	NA	TGTGCCAGCAGCTTAGTCGGCAGGGAATCACCCCTCCACTTT	CASSLVGRESPLHF
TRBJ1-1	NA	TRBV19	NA	TGTGCCAGTAGTCCAGGACAGACGAACACTGAAGCTTTCTTT	CASSPGQTNTEAFF
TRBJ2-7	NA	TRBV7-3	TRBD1	TGTGCCAGCAGCTTACAGGGACAGGACTACGAGCAGTACTTC	CASSLQGQDYEQYF
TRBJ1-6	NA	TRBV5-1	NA	TGCGCCAGCAGCTTAACCCTGAGCTCCTATAATTCACCCCTCCACTTT	CASSLTLSSYNSPLHF
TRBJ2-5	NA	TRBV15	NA	TGTGCCACCAGCAGCGACAGAGGCTTCCAAGAGACCCAGTACTTC	CATSSDRGFQETQYF
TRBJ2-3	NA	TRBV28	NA	TGTGCCAGCAGTACTGTTACAGATACGCAGTATTTT	CASSTVTDTQYF
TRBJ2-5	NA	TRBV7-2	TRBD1	TGTGCCAGCAGCTGGAACAGGGGCCGGGAGACCCAGTACTTC	CASSWNRGRETQYF
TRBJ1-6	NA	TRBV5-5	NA	TGTGCCAGCAGCTTGTCTAACGATTCACCCCTCCACTTT	CASSLSNDSPLHF
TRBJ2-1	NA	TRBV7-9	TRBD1	TGTGCCTGGAGGGACAGGGGGAATGAGCAGTTCTTC	CAWRDRGNEQFF
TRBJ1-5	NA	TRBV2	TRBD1	TGTGCCAGCAGCGATGACAGGGGGCATCAGCCCCAGCATTTT	CASSDDRGHQPQHF
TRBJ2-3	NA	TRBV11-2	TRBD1	TGTGCCAGCAGCCAGGACAGGGGCGGAACAGATACGCAGTATTTT	CASSQDRGGTDTQYF
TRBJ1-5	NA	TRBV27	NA	TGTGCCAGCAGCCCTAGCGGCTTCAATCAGCCCCAGCATTTT	CASSPSGFNQPQHF
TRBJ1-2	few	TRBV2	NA	TGTGCCAGCAGTCTCTCCGCGTCGATCGGAGGCTATGGCTACACCTTC	CASSLSASIGGYGYTF
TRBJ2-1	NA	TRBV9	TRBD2	TGTGCCAGCAGGCCCGCCGGGACTAGCGGGGGGGAGCAGTTCTTC	CASRPAGTSGGEQFF
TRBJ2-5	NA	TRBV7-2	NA	TGTGCCAGCAGCTTGGGGGGAATGGAGACCCAGTACTTC	CASSLGGMETQYF
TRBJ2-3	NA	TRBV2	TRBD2	TGTGCCAGCAGTGGTACGCGGGGAGGGACGGATACGCAGTATTTT	CASSGTRGGTDTQYF
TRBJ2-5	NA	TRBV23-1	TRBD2	TGCGCCAGCAGTCATAGTGGGGTGGCGGGGGGGAAGGAGACCCAGTACTTC	CASSHSGVAGGKETQYF
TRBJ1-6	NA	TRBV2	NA	TGTGCCAGCAAATTGGTGACAGATAATAATTCACCCCTCCACTTT	CASKLVTDNNSPLHF
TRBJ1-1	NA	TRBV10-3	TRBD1	TGTGCCATCAGTGAGTCAGGGGGCCGGGAAGCTTTCTTT	CAISESGGREAFF
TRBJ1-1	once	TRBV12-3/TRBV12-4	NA	TGTGCCAGCAGCCGCGACCGGGGCACTGAAGCTTTCTTT	CASSRDRGTEAFF
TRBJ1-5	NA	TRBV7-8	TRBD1	TGTGCCAGCAGCTTCGTTCAGGGGGCCAATCAGCCCCAGCATTTT	CASSFVQGANQPQHF
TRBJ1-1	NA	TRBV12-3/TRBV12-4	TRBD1	TGTGCCAGCAGACTCGACAGGGGGGATGAAGCTTTCTTT	CASRLDRGDEAFF
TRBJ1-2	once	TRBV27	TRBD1	TGTGCCAGCAGTTTATCAGGGGGCCTTTGGGGCTACACCTTC	CASSLSGGLWGYTF
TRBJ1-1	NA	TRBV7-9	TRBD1	TGTGCCAGCAGCTCCAGGGACAGCCACACTGAAGCTTTCTTT	CASSSRDSHTEAFF
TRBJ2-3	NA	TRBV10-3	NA	TGTGCCATCAGTGCGGTTCCCCCAGATACGCAGTATTTT	CAISAVPPDTQYF
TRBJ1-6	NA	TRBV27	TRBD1	TGTGCCAGCAGTTCGGGACAGGGGCGAAATTCACCCCTCCACTTT	CASSSGQGRNSPLHF
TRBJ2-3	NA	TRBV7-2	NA	TGTGCCAGCACCCGGGCGAGGGAGGCAGATACGCAGTATTTT	CASTRAREADTQYF
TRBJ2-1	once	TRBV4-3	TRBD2	TGCGCCAGCAGCCAAGCGGCGGGAGGGCCTAATGAGCAGTTCTTC	CASSQAAGGPNEQFF
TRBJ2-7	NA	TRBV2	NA	TGTGCCAGCAGTGAAAAGCGCGAGCAGTACTTC	CASSEKREQYF
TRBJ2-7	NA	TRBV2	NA	TGTGCCAGCAGCCTACGTTGGGACAATACCTACGAGCAGTACTTC	CASSLRWDNTYEQYF
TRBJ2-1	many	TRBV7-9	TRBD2	TGTGCCAGCAGCCATTTAAGCGGGAGCTACAATGAGCAGTTCTTC	CASSHLSGSYNEQFF
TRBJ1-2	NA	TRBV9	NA	TGTGCCAGCGCTGGGGGCAGGGATACTGGCTACACCTTC	CASAGGRDTGYTF
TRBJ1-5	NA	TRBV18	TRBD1	TGTGCCAGCTCACCGACAGGGCTGAGGCAGCCCCAGCATTTT	CASSPTGLRQPQHF
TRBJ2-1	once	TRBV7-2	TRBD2	TGTGCCAGCAGCTTACGAGCGGGGGGGCGTTCGGGTGAGCAGTTCTTC	CASSLRAGGRSGEQFF